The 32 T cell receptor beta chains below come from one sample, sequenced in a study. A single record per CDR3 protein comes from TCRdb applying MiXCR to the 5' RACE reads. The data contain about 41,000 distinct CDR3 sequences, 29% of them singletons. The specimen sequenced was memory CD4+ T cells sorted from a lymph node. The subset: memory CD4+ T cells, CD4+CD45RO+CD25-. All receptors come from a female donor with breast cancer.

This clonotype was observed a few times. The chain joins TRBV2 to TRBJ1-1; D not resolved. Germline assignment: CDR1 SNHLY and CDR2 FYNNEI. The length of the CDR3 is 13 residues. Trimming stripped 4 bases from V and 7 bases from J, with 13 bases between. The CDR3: CASSGLRAGEAFF. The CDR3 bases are TGTGCCAGCAGTGGACTACGGGCGGGTGAAGCTTTCTTT.

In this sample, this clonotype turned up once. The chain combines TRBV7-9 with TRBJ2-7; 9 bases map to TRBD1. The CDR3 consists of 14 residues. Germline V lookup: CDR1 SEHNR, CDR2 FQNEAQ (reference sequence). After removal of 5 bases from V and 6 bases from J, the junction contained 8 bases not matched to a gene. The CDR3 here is CASSIPGQGAEQYF. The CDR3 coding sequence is TGTGCCAGCAGCATACCGGGACAGGGAGCCGAGCAGTACTTC.

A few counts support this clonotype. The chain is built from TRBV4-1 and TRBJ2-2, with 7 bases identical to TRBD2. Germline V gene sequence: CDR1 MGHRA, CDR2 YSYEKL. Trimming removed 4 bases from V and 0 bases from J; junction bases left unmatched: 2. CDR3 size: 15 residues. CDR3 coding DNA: TGCGCCAGCAGCCCCCGGGAGGCGAACACCGGGGAGCTGTTTTTT. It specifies CASSPREANTGELFF.

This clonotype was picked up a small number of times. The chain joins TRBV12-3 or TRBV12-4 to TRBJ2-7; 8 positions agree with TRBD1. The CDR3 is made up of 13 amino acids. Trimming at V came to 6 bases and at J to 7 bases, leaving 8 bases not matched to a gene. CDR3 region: CASSPTGAWEQYF. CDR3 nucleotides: TGTGCCAGCAGCCCGACAGGGGCATGGGAGCAGTACTTC.

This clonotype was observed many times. The CDR3: CSAKDEGMTGFNQPQHF. In DNA, the CDR3 is TGCAGTGCTAAGGATGAGGGGATGACAGGGTTCAATCAGCCCCAGCATTTT. V is TRBV20-1 and J is TRBJ1-5; 7 nucleotides match TRBD1. Germline CDR1 reads DFQATT; CDR2 reads SNEGSKA (reference sequence). With V trimmed by 4 bases and J by 3 bases, 15 bases remained unmatched. The CDR3 sequence is 17 residues long.

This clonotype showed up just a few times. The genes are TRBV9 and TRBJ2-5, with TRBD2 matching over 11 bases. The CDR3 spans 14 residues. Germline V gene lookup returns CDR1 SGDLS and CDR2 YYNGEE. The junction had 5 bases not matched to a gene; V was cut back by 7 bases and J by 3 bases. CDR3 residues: CASQGTSGEETQYF. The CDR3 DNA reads TGTGCCAGCCAAGGGACTAGCGGAGAAGAGACCCAGTACTTC.

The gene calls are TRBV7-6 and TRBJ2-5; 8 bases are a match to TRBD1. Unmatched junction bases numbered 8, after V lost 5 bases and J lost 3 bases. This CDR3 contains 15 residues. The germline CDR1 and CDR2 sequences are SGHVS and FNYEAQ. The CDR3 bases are TGTGCCAGCAGCCAGGTCAGGGGGCCCGAAGAGACCCAGTACTTC. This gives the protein CASSQVRGPEETQYF. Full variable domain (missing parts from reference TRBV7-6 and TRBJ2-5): GAGVSQSPRYKVTKRGQDVALRCDPISGHVSLYWYRQALGQGPEFLTYFNYEAQQDKSGLPNDRFSAERPEGSISTLTIQRTEQRDSAMYRCASSQVRGPEETQYFGPGTRLLVL.

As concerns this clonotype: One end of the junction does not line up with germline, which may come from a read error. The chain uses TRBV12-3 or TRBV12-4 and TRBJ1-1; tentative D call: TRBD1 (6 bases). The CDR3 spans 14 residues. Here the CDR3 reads CAGRYTGTGTEAFF. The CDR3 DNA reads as TGTGCCGGCAGGTATACAGGGACGGGGACTGAAGCTTTCTTT.

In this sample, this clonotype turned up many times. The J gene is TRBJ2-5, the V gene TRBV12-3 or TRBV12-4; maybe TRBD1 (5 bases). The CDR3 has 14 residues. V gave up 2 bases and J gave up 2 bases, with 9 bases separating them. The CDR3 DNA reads TGTGCCAGCAGTTTAAGGCGACAGCAAGAGACCCAGTACTTC. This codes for CASSLRRQQETQYF.

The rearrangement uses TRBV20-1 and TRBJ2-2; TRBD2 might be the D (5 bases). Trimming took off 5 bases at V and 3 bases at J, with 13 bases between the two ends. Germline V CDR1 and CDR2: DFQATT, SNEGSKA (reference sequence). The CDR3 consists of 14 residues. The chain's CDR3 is CSAEDWVDTGELFF. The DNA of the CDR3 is TGCAGTGCTGAGGACTGGGTCGACACCGGGGAGCTGTTTTTT.

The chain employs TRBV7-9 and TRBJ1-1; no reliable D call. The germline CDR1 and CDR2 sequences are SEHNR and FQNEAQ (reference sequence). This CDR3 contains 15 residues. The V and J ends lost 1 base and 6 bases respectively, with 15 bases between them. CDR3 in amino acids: CASSLEDGRSAEAFF. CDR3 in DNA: TGTGCCAGCAGCTTAGAGGACGGGCGTAGCGCTGAAGCTTTCTTT.

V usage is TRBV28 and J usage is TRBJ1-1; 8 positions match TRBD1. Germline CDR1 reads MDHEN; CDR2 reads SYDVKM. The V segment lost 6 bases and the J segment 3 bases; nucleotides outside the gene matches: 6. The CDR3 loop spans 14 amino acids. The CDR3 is CASRSQGADTEAFF. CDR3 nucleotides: TGTGCCAGCAGGTCCCAGGGGGCGGACACTGAAGCTTTCTTT.

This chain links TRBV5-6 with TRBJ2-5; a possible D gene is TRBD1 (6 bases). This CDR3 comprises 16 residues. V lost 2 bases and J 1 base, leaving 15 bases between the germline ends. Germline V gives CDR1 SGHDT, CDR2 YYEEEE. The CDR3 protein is CASSFLTGMGQETQYF. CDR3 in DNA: TGTGCCAGCAGCTTCCTCACAGGGATGGGCCAAGAGACCCAGTACTTC.

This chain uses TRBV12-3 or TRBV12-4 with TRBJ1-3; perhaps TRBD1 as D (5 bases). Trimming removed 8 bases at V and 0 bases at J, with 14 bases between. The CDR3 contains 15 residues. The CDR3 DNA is TGTGCCAGCCGAGGGGAGACTGGCTCTGGAAACACCATATATTTT. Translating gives CASRGETGSGNTIYF.

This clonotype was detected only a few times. As DNA, the CDR3 is TGTGCCAGCAGTTTAGAAACGTACAGGGGGGCTGGAAACACCATATATTTT. It encodes CASSLETYRGAGNTIYF. The rearrangement joins TRBV28 to TRBJ1-3; 8 bases align to TRBD1. Per the germline V gene, CDR1 is MDHEN and CDR2 is SYDVKM. CDR3 length: 17 amino acids. The trim removed 2 bases at V and 2 bases at J, leaving 8 bases unmatched.

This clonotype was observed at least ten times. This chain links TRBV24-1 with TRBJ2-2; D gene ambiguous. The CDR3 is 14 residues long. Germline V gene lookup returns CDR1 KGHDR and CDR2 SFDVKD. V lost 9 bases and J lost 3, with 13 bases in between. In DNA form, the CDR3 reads TGTGCCACCGAAGGGTGGACGGACACCGGGGAGCTGTTTTTT. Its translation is CATEGWTDTGELFF.

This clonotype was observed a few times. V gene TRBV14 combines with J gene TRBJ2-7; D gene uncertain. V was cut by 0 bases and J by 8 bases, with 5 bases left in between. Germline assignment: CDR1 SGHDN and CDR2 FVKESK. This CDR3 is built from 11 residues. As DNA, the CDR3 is TGTGCCAGCAGCCAAGAAAGTAAGCAGTACTTC. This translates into CASSQESKQYF. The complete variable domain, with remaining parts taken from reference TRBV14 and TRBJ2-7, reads EAGVTQFPSHSVIEKGQTVTLRCDPISGHDNLYWYRRVMGKEIKFLLHFVKESKQDESGMPNNRFLAERTGGTYSTLKVQPAELEDSGVYFCASSQESKQYFGPGTRLTVT.

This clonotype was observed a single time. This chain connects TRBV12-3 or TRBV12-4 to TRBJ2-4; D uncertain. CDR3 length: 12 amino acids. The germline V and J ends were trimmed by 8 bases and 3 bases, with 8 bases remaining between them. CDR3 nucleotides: TGTGCCAGCGGAGATAGCAAAAACATTCAGTACTTC. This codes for CASGDSKNIQYF.

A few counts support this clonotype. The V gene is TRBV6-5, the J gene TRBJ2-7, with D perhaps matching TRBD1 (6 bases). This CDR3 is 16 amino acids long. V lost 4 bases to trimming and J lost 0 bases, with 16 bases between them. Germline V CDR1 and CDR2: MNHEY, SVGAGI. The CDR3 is CASSFGATGVSYEQYF. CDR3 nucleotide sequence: TGTGCCAGCAGTTTTGGGGCGACAGGAGTCTCCTACGAGCAGTACTTC.

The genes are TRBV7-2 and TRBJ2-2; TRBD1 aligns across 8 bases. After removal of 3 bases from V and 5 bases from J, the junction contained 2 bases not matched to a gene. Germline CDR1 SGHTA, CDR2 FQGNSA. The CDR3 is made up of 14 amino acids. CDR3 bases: TGTGCCAGCAGCTTGGGACAGGCAACCGGGGAGCTGTTTTTT. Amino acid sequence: CASSLGQATGELFF.

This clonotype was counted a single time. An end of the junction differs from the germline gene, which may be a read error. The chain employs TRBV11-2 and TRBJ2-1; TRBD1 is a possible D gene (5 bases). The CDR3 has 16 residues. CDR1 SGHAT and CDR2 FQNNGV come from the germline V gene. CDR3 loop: CASGLMDIGPYNEQFF. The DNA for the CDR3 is TGTGCCAGCGGCTTAATGGACATCGGGCCTTACAATGAGCAGTTCTTC.

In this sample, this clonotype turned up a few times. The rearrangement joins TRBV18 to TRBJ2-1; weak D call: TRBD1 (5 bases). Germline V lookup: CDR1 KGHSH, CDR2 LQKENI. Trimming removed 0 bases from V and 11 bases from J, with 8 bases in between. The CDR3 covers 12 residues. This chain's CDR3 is CASSPPDSQQFF. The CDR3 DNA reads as TGTGCCAGCTCACCACCAGACAGTCAGCAGTTCTTC.

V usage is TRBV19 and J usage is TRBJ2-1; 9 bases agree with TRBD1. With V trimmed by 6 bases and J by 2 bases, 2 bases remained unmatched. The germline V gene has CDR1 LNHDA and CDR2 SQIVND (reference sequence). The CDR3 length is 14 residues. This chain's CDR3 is CASSHRGPYNEQFF. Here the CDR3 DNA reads TGTGCCAGTAGCCACAGGGGGCCCTACAATGAGCAGTTCTTC.

This CDR3 reads CASSFDERETQYF. Written as DNA, the CDR3 is TGTGCCAGCAGTTTTGACGAACGGGAGACCCAGTACTTC. V is TRBV2 and J is TRBJ2-5; D gene ambiguous. Trimming removed 5 bases at V and 5 bases at J, with 12 bases between. The V gene's germline CDR1 is SNHLY and CDR2 FYNNEI. The CDR3 has 13 amino acids.

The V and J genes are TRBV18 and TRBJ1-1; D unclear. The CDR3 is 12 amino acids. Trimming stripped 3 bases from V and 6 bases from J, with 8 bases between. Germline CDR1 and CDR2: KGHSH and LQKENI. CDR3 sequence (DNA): TGTGCCAGCTCACCTACAGCCCCTGAAGCTTTCTTT. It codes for CASSPTAPEAFF.

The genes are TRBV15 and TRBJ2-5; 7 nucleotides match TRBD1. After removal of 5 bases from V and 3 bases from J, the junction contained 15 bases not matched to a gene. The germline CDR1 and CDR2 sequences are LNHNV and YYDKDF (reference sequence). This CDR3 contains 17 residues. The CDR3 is CATSQSKTGKTEETQYF. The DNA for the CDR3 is TGTGCCACCAGCCAATCCAAGACAGGGAAGACAGAAGAGACCCAGTACTTC.

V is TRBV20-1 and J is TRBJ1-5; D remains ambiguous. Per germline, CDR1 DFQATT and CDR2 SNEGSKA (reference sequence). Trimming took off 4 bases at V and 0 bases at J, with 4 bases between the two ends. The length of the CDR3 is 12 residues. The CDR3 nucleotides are TGCAGTGCTATAAATAGCAATCAGCCCCAGCATTTT. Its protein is CSAINSNQPQHF.

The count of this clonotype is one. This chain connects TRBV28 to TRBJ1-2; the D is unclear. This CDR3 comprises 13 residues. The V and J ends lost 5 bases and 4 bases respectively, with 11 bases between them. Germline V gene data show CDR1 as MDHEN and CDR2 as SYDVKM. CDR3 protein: CASSLPRTYGYTF. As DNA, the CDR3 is TGTGCCAGCAGTCTCCCTCGGACCTATGGCTACACCTTC.

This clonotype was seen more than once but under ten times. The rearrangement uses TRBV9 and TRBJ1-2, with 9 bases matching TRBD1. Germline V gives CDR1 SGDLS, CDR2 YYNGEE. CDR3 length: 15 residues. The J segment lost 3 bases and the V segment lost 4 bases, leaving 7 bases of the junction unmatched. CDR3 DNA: TGTGCCAGCAGCAACACCCGGGACAGGGACTATGGCTACACCTTC. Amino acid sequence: CASSNTRDRDYGYTF.

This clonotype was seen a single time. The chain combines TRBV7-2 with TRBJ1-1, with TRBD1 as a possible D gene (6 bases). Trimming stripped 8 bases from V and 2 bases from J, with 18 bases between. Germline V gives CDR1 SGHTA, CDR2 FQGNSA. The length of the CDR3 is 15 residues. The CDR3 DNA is TGTGCCAGCGGCTCCCCTTCAGGGGCTAACACTGAAGCTTTCTTT. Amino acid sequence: CASGSPSGANTEAFF. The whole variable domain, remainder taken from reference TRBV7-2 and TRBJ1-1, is GAGVSQSPSNKVTEKGKDVELRCDPISGHTALYWYRQSLGQGLEFLIYFQGNSAPDKSGLPSDRFSAERTGGSVSTLTIQRTQQEDSAVYLCASGSPSGANTEAFFGQGTRLTVV.

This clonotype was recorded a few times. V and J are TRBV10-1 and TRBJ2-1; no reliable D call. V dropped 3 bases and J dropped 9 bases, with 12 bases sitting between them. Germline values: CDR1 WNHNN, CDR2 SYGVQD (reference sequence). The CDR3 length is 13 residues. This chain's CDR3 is CASSESVEREQFF. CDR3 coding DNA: TGCGCCAGCAGTGAAAGCGTGGAGCGTGAGCAGTTCTTC.

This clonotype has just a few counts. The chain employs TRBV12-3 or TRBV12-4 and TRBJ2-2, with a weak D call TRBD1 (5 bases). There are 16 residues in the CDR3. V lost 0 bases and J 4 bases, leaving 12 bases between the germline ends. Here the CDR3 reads CASSLALGASTGELFF. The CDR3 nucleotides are TGTGCCAGCAGTTTAGCGCTAGGGGCTTCCACCGGGGAGCTGTTTTTT.